Each of the 3 T cell receptor beta chains below was sequenced from the same sample in a study of cytomegalovirus exposure and HLA in healthy donors. Primers included in the PCR were 60 Vbeta and 13 Jbeta primers. TCRdb's table, derived via immunoSEQ multiplex PCR, lists solely in-frame clones and lacks some. The table records about 180,000 clones, roughly four fifths of them present only once. What was sequenced was PBMCs. These receptors originate from a male donor in good health and CMV-seronegative.

This chain joins TRBV2 and TRBJ1-2; tentatively, D is TRBD1 (5 bases). Germline V CDR1 and CDR2: SNHLY, FYNNEI. V was trimmed by 5 bases and J by 1 base, leaving 14 bases between them. The CDR3 spans 15 residues. The CDR3 nucleotides are TGTGCCAGCAGTTGGGTCCAGGACATTAACTATGGCTACACCTTC. This gives the protein CASSWVQDINYGYTF.

The J gene is TRBJ2-1, the V gene TRBV7-2; D unclear. Looked up from germline, CDR1 is SGHTA and CDR2 is FQGNSA. Trimming removed 1 base at V and 0 bases at J, with 10 bases between. The CDR3 spans 16 residues. This chain's CDR3 is CASSLDAAISYNEQFF. In DNA form, the CDR3 reads TGTGCCAGCAGCTTAGATGCCGCGATCTCCTACAATGAGCAGTTCTTC.

The rearrangement joins TRBV18 to TRBJ1-2, with 10 nucleotides matching TRBD1. Unmatched junction bases numbered 3, after V lost 3 bases and J lost 2 bases. CDR3 length: 15 amino acids. The germline V gene encodes CDR1 KGHSH and CDR2 LQKENI. CDR3 amino acids: CASSPGQGLNYGYTF. The CDR3 region has the DNA TGTGCCAGCTCACCGGGACAGGGGCTAAACTATGGCTACACCTTC.